Shown below are 21 T cell receptor beta chains from a single sample sequenced in a study of PD-1 blockade in classical Hodgkin lymphoma. The patients all showed relapse after autologous stem cell transplantation, while their brentuximab vedotin exposure varied. TCRdb keeps only in-frame clones here, not all; method: immunoSEQ multiplex PCR. The data contain some 30,000 clones, roughly 70% of them seen just once; the ten biggest clones take up 12% to 15%. The material sequenced was peripheral blood mononuclear cells (PBMCs), taken before the second cycle of nivolumab. The receptors stem from a human donor with classical Hodgkin lymphoma.

This chain joins TRBV5-4 and TRBJ1-6; 10 bases match TRBD1. The CDR3 totals 18 residues. V was clipped by 2 bases and J by 7 bases; unmatched bases: 12. Looked up from germline, CDR1 is SGHNT and CDR2 is YYREEE (reference sequence). The CDR3 loop is CASSLGSIGDRGNSPLHF. Here the CDR3 DNA reads TGTGCCAGCAGCTTAGGGTCTATCGGGGACAGGGGCAATTCACCCCTCCACTTT.

The chain employs TRBV5-1 and TRBJ2-2; 10 positions match TRBD2. CDR3 length: 15 residues. The germline V gene has CDR1 SGHRS and CDR2 YFSETQ. J was trimmed by 6 bases and V by 2 bases; bases with no gene match: 4. The CDR3 DNA follows: TGCGCCAGCAGCTTCTCTCTAGCGGGGGCCGGGGAGCTGTTTTTT. Translating it yields CASSFSLAGAGELFF.

The chain is built from TRBV6-5 and TRBJ1-1; 9 nucleotides line up with TRBD1. V gave up 5 bases and J gave up 10 bases; unmatched junction bases: 5. The CDR3 consists of 12 residues. Germline loops: CDR1 MNHEY, CDR2 SVGAGI. The CDR3 region has the DNA TGTGCCAGCAGTAAGGGGACAGGGCGAGCTTTCTTT. This gives the protein CASSKGTGRAFF.

The V gene is TRBV5-1, the J gene TRBJ2-1; 9 bases align to TRBD2. J gave up 4 bases and V 4 bases, and 12 bases lay outside the gene matches. CDR1 is SGHRS and CDR2 is YFSETQ in the germline V gene. CDR3 length equals 17 residues. In nucleotides, the CDR3 is TGCGCCAGCAGCCCGGATCTAGCGGGATCAGGGTACAATGAGCAGTTCTTC. Translating it yields CASSPDLAGSGYNEQFF. The full variable domain, with the rest looked up from reference TRBV5-1 and TRBJ2-1, is KAGVTQTPRYLIKTRGQQVTLSCSPISGHRSVSWYQQTPGQGLQFLFEYFSETQRNKGNFPGRFSGRQFSNSRSEMNVSTLELGDSALYLCASSPDLAGSGYNEQFFGPGTRLTVL.

The V call is TRBV12-5, the J call TRBJ2-5; 7 bases map to TRBD1. The length of the CDR3 is 13 residues. Trimming cost V 6 bases and J 5 bases; bases outside gene matches: 6. The germline gives CDR1 LGHNT, CDR2 FRNRAP. The DNA of the CDR3 is TGTGCTAGTGGACTGGGACAGTCGGAGACCCAGTACTTC. The encoded protein is CASGLGQSETQYF.

The chain has TRBV11-2 and TRBJ1-4; 7 nucleotides agree with TRBD1. CDR3 length: 13 amino acids. The V and J ends lost 4 bases and 7 bases, in that order; junction bases with no gene match: 3. CDR1 is SGHAT, CDR2 FQNNGV, per germline. The CDR3 DNA reads TGTGCCAGCAGCTCCCGGGACAGTGAAAAACTGTTTTTT. Its protein is CASSSRDSEKLFF.

The rearrangement links TRBV4-1 to TRBJ1-2; perhaps TRBD1 as D (5 bases). This CDR3 is built from 14 residues. Germline CDR1 and CDR2: MGHRA and YSYEKL. V was clipped by 4 bases and J by 1 base, with 10 bases between them. For the CDR3, the DNA is TGCGCCAGCAGCCGGGAGGACATTAACTATGGCTACACCTTC. This codes for CASSREDINYGYTF.

Written as DNA, the CDR3 is TGCAGTGCTAGAGTTGGCTCACCCCTCCACTTT. Its translation: CSARVGSPLHF. The chain joins TRBV20-1 to TRBJ1-6; the D is unclear. The CDR3 is 11 residues long. The ends were cut back, 1 base at V and 10 bases at J, with 5 bases in the middle. CDR1 is DFQATT and CDR2 is SNEGSKA in the germline V gene (reference sequence).

This sequence joins TRBV28 and TRBJ2-3; TRBD2 aligns across 12 bases. CDR3 length: 16 amino acids. CDR1 and CDR2 (germline): MDHEN, SYDVKM. J gave up 4 bases and V 10 bases, and 12 bases lay outside the gene matches. In DNA, the CDR3 is TGTGCCACCAGCTGCCTAGCGGGGGGGCCACCAGATACGCAGTATTTT. Amino acids: CATSCLAGGPPDTQYF.

The J gene is TRBJ1-6, the V gene TRBV5-1; D perhaps matches TRBD1 (5 bases). Germline V gene data show CDR1 as SGHRS and CDR2 as YFSETQ. This CDR3 region has 14 residues. Deletions cut 0 bases from V and 9 bases from J, with 10 bases between. DNA of the CDR3: TGCGCCAGCAGCTTGGAAGGGGCGCGTTCACCCCTCCACTTT. It encodes CASSLEGARSPLHF. The full variable domain, completed using reference TRBV5-1 and TRBJ1-6, is KAGVTQTPRYLIKTRGQQVTLSCSPISGHRSVSWYQQTPGQGLQFLFEYFSETQRNKGNFPGRFSGRQFSNSRSEMNVSTLELGDSALYLCASSLEGARSPLHFGNGTRLTVT.

This clone is medium-sized in the sample. V gene TRBV7-9 combines with J gene TRBJ2-2, with D hard to call. The V and J ends lost 4 bases and 2 bases respectively, with 5 bases between them. The CDR3 has 13 amino acids. From germline, CDR1 is SEHNR and CDR2 FQNEAQ (reference sequence). Here the CDR3 DNA reads TGTGCCAGCAGCTCGCTTAACACCGGGGAGCTGTTTTTT. This gives the protein CASSSLNTGELFF.

In its sample, this clone is medium-sized. V usage is TRBV2 and J usage is TRBJ1-2; the D is unclear. The CDR3 spans 14 residues. Germline V gene data show CDR1 as SNHLY and CDR2 as FYNNEI. V lost 3 bases and J 13 bases, leaving 21 bases between the germline ends. CDR3: CASSEWARPSPSTF. In DNA, the CDR3 is TGTGCCAGCAGTGAGTGGGCCCGCCCTTCTCCTAGCACCTTC.

This sequence joins TRBV19 and TRBJ2-5, with 10 bases that match TRBD2. From germline, CDR1 is LNHDA and CDR2 SQIVND (reference sequence). CDR3 size: 16 residues. Trimming at V came to 8 bases and at J to 1 base, leaving 10 bases not matched to a gene. This CDR3 reads CASAEEASGGQETQYF. DNA of the CDR3: TGTGCCAGTGCCGAGGAGGCTAGCGGGGGCCAAGAGACCCAGTACTTC.

This chain links TRBV11-2 with TRBJ2-5, with TRBD2 matching over 8 bases. The V segment lost 1 base and the J segment 8 bases; nucleotides outside the gene matches: 15. The CDR3 is made up of 17 amino acids. Looked up from germline, CDR1 is SGHAT and CDR2 is FQNNGV. This chain's CDR3 is CASSLVRLRGAAGTQYF. CDR3 nucleotides: TGTGCCAGCAGCTTAGTGCGGTTGCGGGGGGCCGCGGGTACCCAGTACTTC.

The chain combines TRBV7-9 with TRBJ2-1, with TRBD1 matching over 8 bases. There are 15 residues in the CDR3. V lost 5 bases, J lost 6 bases, and 9 bases stayed unmatched. Germline CDR1 is SEHNR and CDR2 is FQNEAQ (reference sequence). CDR3 protein: CASSRLRGRGNEQFF. The CDR3 DNA sequence: TGTGCCAGCAGCCGACTCAGGGGGCGGGGCAATGAGCAGTTCTTC.

The chain employs TRBV4-1 and TRBJ2-7; D is unresolved. The germline V and J ends were trimmed by 4 bases and 8 bases, with 21 bases remaining between them. Germline assignment: CDR1 MGHRA and CDR2 YSYEKL. This CDR3 contains 15 residues. CDR3 coding DNA: TGCGCCAGCAGCCTCTGGCTGGGAACCGAAGAAAAGCAGTACTTC. The encoded protein is CASSLWLGTEEKQYF.

This clone appeared a few times. The J gene is TRBJ1-2, the V gene TRBV5-1; a weak D match, TRBD1 (5 bases). CDR1 SGHRS and CDR2 YFSETQ come from the germline V gene. V lost 0 bases and J 8 bases, leaving 14 bases between the germline ends. The CDR3 consists of 14 residues. CDR3 nucleotide sequence: TGCGCCAGCAGCTTGGGCCAGGGAAGTTCCGGCTACACCTTC. Translated, it gives CASSLGQGSSGYTF. Looking up the rest from reference TRBV5-1 and TRBJ1-2 gives the full variable domain: KAGVTQTPRYLIKTRGQQVTLSCSPISGHRSVSWYQQTPGQGLQFLFEYFSETQRNKGNFPGRFSGRQFSNSRSEMNVSTLELGDSALYLCASSLGQGSSGYTFGSGTRLTVV.

This clone was seen a few times. This chain links TRBV7-8 with TRBJ2-3; the D gene is possibly TRBD1 (5 bases). V gave up 6 bases and J gave up 0 bases, with 16 bases separating them. CDR3 length: 16 residues. The germline V gene encodes CDR1 SGHVS and CDR2 FQNEAQ. The CDR3 DNA sequence: TGTGCCAGCAGTTCCACCCAGGGCTATAGCACAGATACGCAGTATTTT. Its translation: CASSSTQGYSTDTQYF.

A few counts support this clone. This chain connects TRBV6-1 to TRBJ2-3, with 8 bases that match TRBD1. The CDR3 covers 15 residues. V trimming: 1 base; J trimming: 4 bases; junction bases outside the gene matches: 4. Germline CDR1 MNHNS, CDR2 SASEGT. The CDR3 region is CASSEEAGGADTQYF. The CDR3 DNA is TGTGCCAGCAGTGAAGAAGCAGGGGGCGCAGATACGCAGTATTTT.

The table lists this clone with a count of one. The chain uses TRBV27 and TRBJ2-3, with D hard to call. Germline V gene lookup returns CDR1 MNHEY and CDR2 SMNVEV (reference sequence). Trimming pared 0 bases from V and 7 bases from J, leaving 11 bases between. CDR3 length: 14 residues. This CDR3 reads CASSLSNYPNTQYF. In DNA form, the CDR3 reads TGTGCCAGCAGTTTATCCAATTATCCTAATACGCAGTATTTT.

The V gene is TRBV5-6, the J gene TRBJ2-5; 7 bases are shared with TRBD1. Germline trimming cut 1 base from V and 5 bases from J; bases unmatched to any gene: 2. Germline V gives CDR1 SGHDT, CDR2 YYEEEE. The CDR3 has 13 residues. In DNA form, the CDR3 reads TGTGCCAGCAGCTTGACAGGGGTGGAGACCCAGTACTTC. This translates into CASSLTGVETQYF.